This TCR beta chain stems from a study of identical twins. Germline-derived CDR1 and CDR2 are GTSNPN and SVGIG (reference sequence). Trimming shortened V by 1 base and J by 5 bases, and 5 bases separated the two germline ends. The CDR3 covers 11 residues. Study conclusions and caveats: Modeled out-of-frame TCR alpha sharing in monozygotic twins fell below observed levels. When twins shared out-of-frame alpha sequences, those sequences had excess low generation probability. Twins' excess sharing was less marked for out-of-frame beta sequences.

TCRdb analysed the 5' RACE reads with MiXCR anew, one entry per CDR3 protein. Of fewer than 650,000 distinct CDR3 sequences in the sample, nearly 10% are singletons; the top ten hold roughly 3%. This clonotype was detected only a few times. Its specificity is not known. These same data were also listed under a study on yellow fever vaccine responses in identical twins. From that report: Twins reportedly had a vaccine T cell response that seemed partly convergent, partly personalized.

The V and J genes are TRBV30 and TRBJ2-5, with TRBD1 as a possible D gene (5 bases). The sequence was obtained from a woman aged 18-29 years in good health. The sequenced sample consisted of PBMCs. The DNA of the CDR3 is TGTGCCTGGAGTGAGGGGGAGACCCAGTACTTC. Amino acids: CAWSEGETQYF.